This T cell receptor beta chain was observed in a study of radiation and T cells in renal cell carcinoma (TCRdb year 2020). Notes on the research overall: A total of approximately 53 samples underwent TCR beta sequencing, made up of around 26 tumors and about 27 peripheral blood samples. A total of about 4 million unique CDR3 nucleotide sequences, encoding roughly 3,000,000 unique CDR3 amino acid sequences, were found across all 50 or so samples.

The paper's findings and limits, for the study overall: Because only small tumor regions of approximately 0.93 g were available, intratumoral heterogeneity was not captured. Compared with controls, irradiated tumors had higher TCR clonality, as the top 100 clonotypes made up an average of about 50% of the repertoire, versus around 45% in nephrectomy-only tumors. With a single-armed trial design, the study had no way to address how radiation dose or scheduling affects the TCR repertoire. Compared with control tumors, irradiated tumors had a greater number of dominant CDR3 motifs, and these motifs made up a bigger portion of the repertoire.

The immunoSEQ kit was used, according to the manufacturer's recommendations, to generate TCR beta libraries from genomic DNA. For library preparation, a first multiplex PCR was performed with proprietary primers, followed by a second PCR in which unique barcodes were added, and bead cleanups were performed after each round. Each sample batch included a kit-provided positive control reaction and a negative control reaction. The final libraries underwent checking on an Agilent 4200 TapeStation D1000 ScreenTape, volumetric pooling, and quantification by qPCR. Sequencing ran on an Illumina NextSeq500 with a MidOutput 150-cycle cartridge, using 156 Read1 and 15 Index1 cycles with kit custom primers. The pooled library was loaded at approximately 1 pM, and approximately 20% PhiX control was spiked in. The authors' pipeline ran thus. Vendor-processed data were analyzed in R, with a clonotype defined as all T cells sharing the same CDR3 nucleotide sequence. In the clone abundance analyses, frequencies in each sample were normalized to that sample's 10,000 most abundant clones. Before analysis, public T cell clones were removed, and these numbered fewer than six per sample on average. ImmunoMap was used for dominant motif analysis with the PAM10 matrix, a gap penalty of 30, and a homology threshold of 0.3, and any motif reaching a cumulative frequency of at least 0.01 was considered dominant. In TCRdb, the immuneACCESS table is reduced to in-frame sequences with V and J assigned. These tables do not hold every clone; where another copy was compared, an unresolved V gene accounts for under half, and the others remain unexplained. V, J and clone size reflect that table, while D and trimming were determined from the DNA. The sample table shows roughly 4,000 clones, and about 74% are seen once. The ten largest clones capture about 8% of the sample.

In the case of this clone: Its target antigen remains unknown. Base-call qualities are not available, and no considerably larger clone is one nucleotide away.

CDR1 is given as SGHNT and CDR2 as YYREEE, both from the germline V gene (reference sequence). A distance of 15 bases separates the germline ends of V and J, which lose 5 bases and 1 base respectively. From the cysteine up to the phenylalanine, the CDR3 has a length of 15 residues. The sequence is cut down to CDR3 DNA, 45 bases in frame from base 1. The sample's time point, from its label and the paper: tumor resected at nephrectomy. Interpreted using the paper, the treatment or condition label stands for: treatment-naive control, cytoreductive nephrectomy. Control tumors were obtained from treatment-naive renal cell carcinoma patients in whom cytoreductive nephrectomy was performed without prior radiation. All patients had renal cell carcinoma with clear cell pathology. The control tumors used for TCR sequencing were from several females and roughly ten males, were resected between the early 2010s and the mid-2010s, and had a median patient age of around 50 years (range 40 to 82). Tumors were dissociated mechanically, digested with collagenase/hyaluronidase at 37 degrees C, processed in gentleMACS C tubes, and stored in liquid nitrogen. The QIAamp DNA Blood Mini Kit (Qiagen) was used to prepare genomic DNA for TCR sequencing. Samples were included in the analyses only if all quality control checks were passed.

This chain joins TRBV5-4 to TRBJ2-5; matching of 6 bases hints at TRBD2 as the D gene. The sample consisted of tumor tissue, taken from a patient whose treatment was nephrectomy without radiotherapy. This TCR derives from a man between 45 and 60 years old with renal cell carcinoma. For the CDR3, the sequence is CASSRDSGTQETQYF. The sequenced DNA: TGTGCCAGCAGTCGGGACTCTGGAACCCAAGAGACCCAGTACTTC. Where the CDR3 stops, the reference TRBV5-4 and TRBJ2-5 genes take over; the full variable domain is ETGVTQSPTHLIKTRGQQVTLRCSSQSGHNTVSWYQQALGQGPQFIFQYYREEENGRGNFPPRFSGLQFPNYSSELNVNALELDDSALYLCASSRDSGTQETQYFGPGTRLLVL.